This TCR beta chain was identified during a study of blood T cell repertoires in COVID-19. Whole-study context: Spain, Italy and the United States supplied samples that represented acute and convalescent COVID-19.

TCRdb's table, derived via immunoSEQ multiplex PCR, lists solely in-frame clones and lacks some. The sample records approximately 100,000 clones, over 80% being singletons. The CDR3 totals 19 residues. Sample: peripheral blood. The sequence was collected from a man in his fifties or sixties with acute or convalescent COVID-19. The chain is built from TRBV21-1 and TRBJ2-3; the D segment call TRBD2 is taken from the table without a DNA check. TRBV21-1 is an annotated pseudogene. CDR3 loop: CASSKGPAGGPKDTDTQYF. The CDR3 DNA reads TGTGCCAGCAGCAAAGGGCCAGCGGGAGGGCCTAAGGACACAGATACGCAGTATTTT.